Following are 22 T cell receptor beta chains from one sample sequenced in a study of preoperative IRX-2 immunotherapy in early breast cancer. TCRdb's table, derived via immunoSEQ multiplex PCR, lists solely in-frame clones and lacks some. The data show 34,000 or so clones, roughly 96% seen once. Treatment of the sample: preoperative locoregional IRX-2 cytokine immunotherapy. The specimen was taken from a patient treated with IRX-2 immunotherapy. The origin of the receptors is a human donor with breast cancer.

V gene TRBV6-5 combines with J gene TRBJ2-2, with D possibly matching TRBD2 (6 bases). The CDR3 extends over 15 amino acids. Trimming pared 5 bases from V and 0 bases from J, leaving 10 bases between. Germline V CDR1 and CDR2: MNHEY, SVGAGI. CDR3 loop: CASSPGTPNTGELFF. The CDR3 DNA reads TGTGCCAGCAGTCCCGGGACTCCGAACACCGGGGAGCTGTTTTTT.

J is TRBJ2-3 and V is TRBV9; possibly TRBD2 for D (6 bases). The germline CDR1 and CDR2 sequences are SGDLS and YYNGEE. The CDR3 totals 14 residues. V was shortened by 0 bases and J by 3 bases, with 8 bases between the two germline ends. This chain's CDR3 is CASSVALATDTQYF. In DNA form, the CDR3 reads TGTGCCAGCAGCGTAGCCCTAGCGACAGATACGCAGTATTTT.

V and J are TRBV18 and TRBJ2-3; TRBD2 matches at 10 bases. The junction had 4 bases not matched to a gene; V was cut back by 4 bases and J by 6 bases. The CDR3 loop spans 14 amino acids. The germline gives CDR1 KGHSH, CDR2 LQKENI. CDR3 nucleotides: TGTGCCAGCTCACTAGGACTAGCGGCGGATACGCAGTATTTT. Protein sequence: CASSLGLAADTQYF.

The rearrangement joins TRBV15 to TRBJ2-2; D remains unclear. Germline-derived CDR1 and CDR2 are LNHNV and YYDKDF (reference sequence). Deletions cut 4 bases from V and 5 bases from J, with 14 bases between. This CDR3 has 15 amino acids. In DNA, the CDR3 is TGTGCCACCAGCAAGACATGGAGAGAGACCGGGGAGCTGTTTTTT. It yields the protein CATSKTWRETGELFF.

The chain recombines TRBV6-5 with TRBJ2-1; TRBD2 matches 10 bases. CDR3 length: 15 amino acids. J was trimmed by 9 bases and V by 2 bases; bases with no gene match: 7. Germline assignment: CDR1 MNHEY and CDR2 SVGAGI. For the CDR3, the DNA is TGTGCCAGCAGTTACAAGCTAGCGGGAGATTCTGAGCAGTTCTTC. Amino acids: CASSYKLAGDSEQFF.

The DNA of the CDR3 is TGTGCCAGCAGCTGGTCGGCCTTCTCTGGAAACACCATATATTTT. Encoded protein: CASSWSAFSGNTIYF. The chain links TRBV7-2 to TRBJ1-3; D ambiguous. Trimming removed 4 bases at V and 0 bases at J, with 10 bases between. The CDR3 is made up of 15 amino acids. The germline V gene encodes CDR1 SGHTA and CDR2 FQGNSA.

For the CDR3, the DNA is TGTGCCAGCTCACCACGAGGACGAGCCCTAATCGGACCAGGAGTCAATCAGCCCCAGCATTTT. The encoded protein is CASSPRGRALIGPGVNQPQHF. The chain employs TRBV18 and TRBJ1-5; no reliable D call. CDR1 is KGHSH, CDR2 LQKENI, per germline. Trimming left V 1 base short and J 3 bases short, with 28 bases between. The CDR3 extends over 21 amino acids.

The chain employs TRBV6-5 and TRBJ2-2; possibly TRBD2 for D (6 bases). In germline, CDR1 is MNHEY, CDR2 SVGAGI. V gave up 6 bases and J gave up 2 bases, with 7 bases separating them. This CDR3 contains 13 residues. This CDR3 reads CASRGLNTGELFF. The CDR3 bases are TGTGCCAGCAGGGGACTTAACACCGGGGAGCTGTTTTTT.

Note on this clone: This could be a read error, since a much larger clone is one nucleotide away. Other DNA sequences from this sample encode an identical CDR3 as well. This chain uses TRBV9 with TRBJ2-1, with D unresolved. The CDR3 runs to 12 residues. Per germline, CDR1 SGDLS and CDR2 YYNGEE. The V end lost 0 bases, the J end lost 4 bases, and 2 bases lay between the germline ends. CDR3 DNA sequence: TGTGCCAGCAGCGTAGAATACAATGAGCAGTTCTTC. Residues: CASSVEYNEQFF.

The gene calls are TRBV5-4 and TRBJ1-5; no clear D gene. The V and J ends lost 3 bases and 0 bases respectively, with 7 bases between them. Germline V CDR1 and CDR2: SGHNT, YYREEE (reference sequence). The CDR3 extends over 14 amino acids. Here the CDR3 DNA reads TGTGCCAGCAGCTCAGGAGGTAGCAATCAGCCCCAGCATTTT. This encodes CASSSGGSNQPQHF. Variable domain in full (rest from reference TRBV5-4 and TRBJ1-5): ETGVTQSPTHLIKTRGQQVTLRCSSQSGHNTVSWYQQALGQGPQFIFQYYREEENGRGNFPPRFSGLQFPNYSSELNVNALELDDSALYLCASSSGGSNQPQHFGDGTRLSIL.

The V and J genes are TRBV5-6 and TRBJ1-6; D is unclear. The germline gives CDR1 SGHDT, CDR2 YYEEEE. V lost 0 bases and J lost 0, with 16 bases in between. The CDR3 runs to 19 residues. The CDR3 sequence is CASSLGGAGRSSYNSPLHF. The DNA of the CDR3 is TGTGCCAGCAGCTTGGGAGGAGCAGGCCGGAGCTCCTATAATTCACCCCTCCACTTT.

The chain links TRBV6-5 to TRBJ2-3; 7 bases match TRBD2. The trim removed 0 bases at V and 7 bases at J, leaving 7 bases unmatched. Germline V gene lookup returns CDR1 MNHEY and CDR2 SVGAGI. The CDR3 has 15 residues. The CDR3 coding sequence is TGTGCCAGCAGTTACTCGAGGGAGGGGAGAAATACGCAGTATTTT. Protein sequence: CASSYSREGRNTQYF.

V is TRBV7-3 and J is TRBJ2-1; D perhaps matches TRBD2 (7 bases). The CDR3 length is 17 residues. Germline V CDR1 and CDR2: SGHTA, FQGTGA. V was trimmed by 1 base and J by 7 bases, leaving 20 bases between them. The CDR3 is CASSLMAGRGAPNEQFF. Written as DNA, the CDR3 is TGTGCCAGCAGCTTAATGGCGGGACGGGGGGCCCCTAATGAGCAGTTCTTC.

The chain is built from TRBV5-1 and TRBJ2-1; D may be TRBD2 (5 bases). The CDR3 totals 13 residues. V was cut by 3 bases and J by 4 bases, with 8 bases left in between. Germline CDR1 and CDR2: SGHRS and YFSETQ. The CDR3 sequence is CASSWGEYNEQFF. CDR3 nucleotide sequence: TGCGCCAGCAGCTGGGGAGAGTACAATGAGCAGTTCTTC.

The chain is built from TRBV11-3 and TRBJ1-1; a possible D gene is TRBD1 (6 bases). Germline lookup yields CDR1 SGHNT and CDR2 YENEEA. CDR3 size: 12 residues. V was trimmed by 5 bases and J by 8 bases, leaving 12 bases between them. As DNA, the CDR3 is TGTGCCAGCAGCCCAGGAGGGGGAGAAGCTTTCTTT. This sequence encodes CASSPGGGEAFF.

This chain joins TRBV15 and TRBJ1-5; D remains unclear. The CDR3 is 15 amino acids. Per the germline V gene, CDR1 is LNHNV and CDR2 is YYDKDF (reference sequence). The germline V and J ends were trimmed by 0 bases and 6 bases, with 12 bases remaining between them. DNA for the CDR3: TGTGCCACCAGCAGAGAAAGGTCGGCCACTCAGCCCCAGCATTTT. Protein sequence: CATSRERSATQPQHF.

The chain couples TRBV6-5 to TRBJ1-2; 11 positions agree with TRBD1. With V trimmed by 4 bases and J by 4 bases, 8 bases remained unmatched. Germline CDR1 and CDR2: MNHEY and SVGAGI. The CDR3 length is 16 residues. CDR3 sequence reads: CASSLHEGTGGYGYTF. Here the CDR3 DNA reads TGTGCCAGCAGTTTACATGAGGGGACAGGGGGCTATGGCTACACCTTC.

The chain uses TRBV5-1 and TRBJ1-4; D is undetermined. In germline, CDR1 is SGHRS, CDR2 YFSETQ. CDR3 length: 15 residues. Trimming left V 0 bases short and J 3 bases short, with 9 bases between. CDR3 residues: CASSLVAGSNEKLFF. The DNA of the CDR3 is TGCGCCAGCAGCTTGGTTGCGGGGTCTAATGAAAAACTGTTTTTT.

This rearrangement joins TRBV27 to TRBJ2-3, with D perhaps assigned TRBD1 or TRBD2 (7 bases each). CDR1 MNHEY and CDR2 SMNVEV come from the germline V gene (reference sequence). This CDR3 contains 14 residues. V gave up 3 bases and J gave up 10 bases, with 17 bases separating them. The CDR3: CASSFRGGVVSQYF. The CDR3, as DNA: TGTGCCAGCAGTTTCAGGGGGGGGGTCGTATCGCAGTATTTT.

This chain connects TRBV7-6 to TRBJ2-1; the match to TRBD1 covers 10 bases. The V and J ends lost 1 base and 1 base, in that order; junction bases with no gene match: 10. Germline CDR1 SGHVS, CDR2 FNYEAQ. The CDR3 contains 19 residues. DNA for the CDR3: TGTGCCAGCAGCTTAGATATTCGGGACAGGGGAGGGTCCTACAATGAGCAGTTCTTC. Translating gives CASSLDIRDRGGSYNEQFF.

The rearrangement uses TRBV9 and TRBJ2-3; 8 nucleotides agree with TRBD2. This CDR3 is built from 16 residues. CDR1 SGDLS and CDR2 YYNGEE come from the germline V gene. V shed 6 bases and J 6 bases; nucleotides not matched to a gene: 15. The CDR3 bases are TGTGCCAGCAACACCGGGACTAGTAATCCCCGGGATACGCAGTATTTT. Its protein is CASNTGTSNPRDTQYF.

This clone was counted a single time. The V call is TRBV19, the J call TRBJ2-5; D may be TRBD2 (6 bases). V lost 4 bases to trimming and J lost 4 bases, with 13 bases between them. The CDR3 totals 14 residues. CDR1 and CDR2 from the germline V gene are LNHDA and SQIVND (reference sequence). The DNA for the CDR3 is TGTGCCAGTAGTAGCGGGGTGTGGGGAGAGACCCAGTACTTC. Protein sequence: CASSSGVWGETQYF. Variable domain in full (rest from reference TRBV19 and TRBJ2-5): DGGITQSPKYLFRKEGQNVTLSCEQNLNHDAMYWYRQDPGQGLRLIYYSQIVNDFQKGDIAEGYSVSREKKESFPLTVTSAQKNPTAFYLCASSSGVWGETQYFGPGTRLLVL.